This T cell receptor beta chain was captured in a study of blood T cell repertoires in COVID-19. Study summary: The study drew acute and convalescent COVID-19 samples from the United States, Italy and Spain. From T cells, B-cell-depleted T cells, or PBMCs came the material, which was cDNA or gDNA.

The germline V gene has CDR1 SGHVS and CDR2 FQNEAQ. The trim removed 7 bases at V and 7 bases at J, leaving 11 bases unmatched. The CDR3 runs to 15 residues. In the original analysis: Reference gene primer amplification gave nucleated cell count estimates. Libraries were prepared by immunoSEQ multiplex PCR; TCRdb keeps only in-frame clonotypes and omits some of them. The V and J calls and the clone size are those of that table, but D and trimming were determined from the DNA. Here the sample spans about 72,000 clones, under 95% being singletons. Sequencing was performed on peripheral blood. The rearrangement links TRBV7-8 to TRBJ2-1; 9 positions agree with TRBD2. The receptor comes from a woman aged 55-70 years with active COVID-19. This chain's CDR3 is CASTLLRAGGNEQFF. In DNA form, the CDR3 reads TGTGCCAGCACCCTCTTGAGAGCGGGAGGTAATGAGCAGTTCTTC.